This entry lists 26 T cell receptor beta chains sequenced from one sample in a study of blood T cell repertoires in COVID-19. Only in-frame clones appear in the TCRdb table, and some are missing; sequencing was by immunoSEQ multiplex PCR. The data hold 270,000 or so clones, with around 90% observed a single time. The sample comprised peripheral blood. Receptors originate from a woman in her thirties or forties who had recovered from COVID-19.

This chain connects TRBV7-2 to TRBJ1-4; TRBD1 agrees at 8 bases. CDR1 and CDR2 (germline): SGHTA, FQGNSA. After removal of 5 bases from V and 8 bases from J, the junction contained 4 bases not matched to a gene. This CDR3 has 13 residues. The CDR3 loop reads CASSKDREEKLFF. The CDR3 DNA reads TGTGCCAGCAGCAAGGACAGGGAGGAAAAACTGTTTTTT.

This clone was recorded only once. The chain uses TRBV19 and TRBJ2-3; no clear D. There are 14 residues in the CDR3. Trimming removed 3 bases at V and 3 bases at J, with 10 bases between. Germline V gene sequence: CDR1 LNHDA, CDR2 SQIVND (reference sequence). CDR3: CASSIGASTDTQYF. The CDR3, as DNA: TGTGCCAGTAGTATTGGAGCAAGTACAGATACGCAGTATTTT.

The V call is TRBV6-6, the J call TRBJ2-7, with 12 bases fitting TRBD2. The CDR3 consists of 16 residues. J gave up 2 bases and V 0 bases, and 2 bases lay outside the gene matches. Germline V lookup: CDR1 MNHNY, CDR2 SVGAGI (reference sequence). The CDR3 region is CASSYSSSGRAYEQYF. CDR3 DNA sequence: TGTGCCAGCAGTTACTCGTCTAGCGGGAGGGCCTACGAGCAGTACTTC.

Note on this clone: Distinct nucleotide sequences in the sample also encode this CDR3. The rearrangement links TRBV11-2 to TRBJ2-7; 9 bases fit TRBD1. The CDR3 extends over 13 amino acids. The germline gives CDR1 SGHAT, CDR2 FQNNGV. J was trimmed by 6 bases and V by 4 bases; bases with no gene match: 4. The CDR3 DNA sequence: TGTGCCAGCAGCTCCACGACAGGGGGCGAGCAGTACTTC. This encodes CASSSTTGGEQYF.

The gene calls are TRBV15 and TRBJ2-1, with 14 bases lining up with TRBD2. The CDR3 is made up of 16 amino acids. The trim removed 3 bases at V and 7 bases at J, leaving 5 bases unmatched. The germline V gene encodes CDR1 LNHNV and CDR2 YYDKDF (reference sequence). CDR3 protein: CATSSGTSGSWNEQFF. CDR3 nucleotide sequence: TGTGCCACCAGCAGTGGGACTAGCGGGAGTTGGAATGAGCAGTTCTTC. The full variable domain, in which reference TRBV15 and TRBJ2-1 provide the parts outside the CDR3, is DAMVIQNPRYQVTQFGKPVTLSCSQTLNHNVMYWYQQKSSQAPKLLFHYYDKDFNNEADTPDNFQSRRPNTSFCFLDIRSPGLGDTAMYLCATSSGTSGSWNEQFFGPGTRLTVL.

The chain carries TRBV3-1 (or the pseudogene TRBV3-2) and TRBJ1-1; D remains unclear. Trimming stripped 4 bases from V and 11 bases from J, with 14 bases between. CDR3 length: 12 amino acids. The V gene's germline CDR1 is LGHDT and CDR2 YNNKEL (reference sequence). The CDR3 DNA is TGTGCCAGCAGCCCGCCCGGAGGCGTGGCTTTCTTT. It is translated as CASSPPGGVAFF.

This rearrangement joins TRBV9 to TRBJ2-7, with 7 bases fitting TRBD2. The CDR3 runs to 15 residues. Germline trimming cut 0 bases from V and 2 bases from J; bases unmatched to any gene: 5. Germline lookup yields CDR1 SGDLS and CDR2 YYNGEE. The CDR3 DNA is TGTGCCAGCAGCGTAGGAGGTAGCGGGCCCTACGAGCAGTACTTC. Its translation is CASSVGGSGPYEQYF.

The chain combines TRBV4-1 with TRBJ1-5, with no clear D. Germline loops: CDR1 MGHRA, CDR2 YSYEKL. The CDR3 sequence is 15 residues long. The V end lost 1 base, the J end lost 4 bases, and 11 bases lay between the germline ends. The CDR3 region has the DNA TGCGCCAGCAGCCAAGGATTACTTACGAATCAGCCCCAGCATTTT. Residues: CASSQGLLTNQPQHF.

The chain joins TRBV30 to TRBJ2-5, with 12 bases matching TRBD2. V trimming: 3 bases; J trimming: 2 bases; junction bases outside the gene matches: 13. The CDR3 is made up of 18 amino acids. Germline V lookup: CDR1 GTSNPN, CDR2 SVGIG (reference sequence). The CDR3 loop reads CAWSDNRLAGEVQETQYF. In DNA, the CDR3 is TGTGCCTGGAGCGACAACCGACTAGCGGGGGAAGTACAAGAGACCCAGTACTTC.

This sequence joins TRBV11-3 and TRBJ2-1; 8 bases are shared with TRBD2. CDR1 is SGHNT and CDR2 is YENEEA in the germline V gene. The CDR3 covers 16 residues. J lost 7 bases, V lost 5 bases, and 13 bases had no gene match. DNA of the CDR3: TGTGCCAGCAGCCGCGAAGAGGCGGGAGGAGAAAATGAGCAGTTCTTC. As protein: CASSREEAGGENEQFF.

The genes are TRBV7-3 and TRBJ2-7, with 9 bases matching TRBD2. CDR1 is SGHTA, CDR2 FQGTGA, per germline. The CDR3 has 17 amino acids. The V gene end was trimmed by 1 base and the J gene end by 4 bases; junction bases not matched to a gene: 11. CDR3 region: CASSLRSPSGVRYEQYF. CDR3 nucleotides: TGTGCCAGCAGCTTAAGGTCGCCTAGCGGGGTCAGGTACGAGCAGTACTTC.

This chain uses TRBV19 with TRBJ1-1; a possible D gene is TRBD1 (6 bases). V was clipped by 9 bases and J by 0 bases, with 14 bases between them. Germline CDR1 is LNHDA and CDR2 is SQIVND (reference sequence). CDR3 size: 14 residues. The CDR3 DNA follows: TGTGCCAGCCGTCCAGGGGATGTGAACACTGAAGCTTTCTTT. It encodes CASRPGDVNTEAFF.

This CDR3 is CASTRVAGGIDTQYF. The CDR3 coding sequence is TGTGCCAGTACGCGAGTAGCGGGAGGAATAGATACGCAGTATTTT. This chain links TRBV19 with TRBJ2-3; 10 positions match TRBD2. This CDR3 region has 15 residues. CDR1 is LNHDA, CDR2 SQIVND, per germline (reference sequence). The J segment lost 5 bases and the V segment lost 7 bases, leaving 9 bases of the junction unmatched.

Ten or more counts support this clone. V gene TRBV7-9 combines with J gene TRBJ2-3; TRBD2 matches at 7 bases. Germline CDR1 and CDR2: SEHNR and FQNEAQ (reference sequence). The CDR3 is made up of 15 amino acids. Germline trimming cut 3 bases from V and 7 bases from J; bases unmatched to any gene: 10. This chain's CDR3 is CASSLGGRVTNTQYF. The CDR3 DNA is TGTGCCAGCAGCTTGGGCGGGAGAGTGACAAATACGCAGTATTTT.

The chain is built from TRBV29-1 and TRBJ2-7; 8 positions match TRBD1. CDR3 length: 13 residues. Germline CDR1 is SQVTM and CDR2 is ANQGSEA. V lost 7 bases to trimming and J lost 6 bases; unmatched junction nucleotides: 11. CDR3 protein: CSASRTGTGEQYF. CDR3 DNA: TGCAGCGCATCGAGGACAGGGACGGGCGAGCAGTACTTC.

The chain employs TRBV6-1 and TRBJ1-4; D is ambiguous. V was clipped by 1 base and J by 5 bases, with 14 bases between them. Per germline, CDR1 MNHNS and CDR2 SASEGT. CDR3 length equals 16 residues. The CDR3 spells CASSEELSGFNEKLFF. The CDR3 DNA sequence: TGTGCCAGCAGTGAAGAATTATCGGGGTTCAATGAAAAACTGTTTTTT.

CDR3 in DNA: TGTGCCAGTACCACCCCCCGGAGGATGTACGAAGCTTTCTTT. Translating gives CASTTPRRMYEAFF. The V call is TRBV19, the J call TRBJ1-1; D is ambiguous. The CDR3 is 14 residues long. Trimming took off 7 bases at V and 8 bases at J, with 20 bases between the two ends. From germline, CDR1 is LNHDA and CDR2 SQIVND (reference sequence).

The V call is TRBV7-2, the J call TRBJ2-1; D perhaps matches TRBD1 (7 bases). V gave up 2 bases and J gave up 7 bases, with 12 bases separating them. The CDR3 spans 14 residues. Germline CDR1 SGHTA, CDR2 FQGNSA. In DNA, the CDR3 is TGTGCCAGCAGCTTACCAGGGGGGTGGAATGAGCAGTTCTTC. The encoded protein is CASSLPGGWNEQFF.

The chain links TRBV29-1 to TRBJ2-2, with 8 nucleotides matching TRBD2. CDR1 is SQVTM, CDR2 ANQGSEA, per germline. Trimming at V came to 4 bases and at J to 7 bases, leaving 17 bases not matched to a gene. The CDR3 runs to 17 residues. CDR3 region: CSVVWAKAGVDDGELFF. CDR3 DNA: TGCAGCGTTGTATGGGCAAAAGCGGGAGTGGACGACGGGGAGCTGTTTTTT.

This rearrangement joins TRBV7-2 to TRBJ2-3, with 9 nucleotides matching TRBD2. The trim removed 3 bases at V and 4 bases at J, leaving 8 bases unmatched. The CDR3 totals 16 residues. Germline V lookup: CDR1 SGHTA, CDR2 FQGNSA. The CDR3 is CASSFLASGISDTQYF. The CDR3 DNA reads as TGTGCCAGCAGCTTTCTCGCTAGCGGGATTTCAGATACGCAGTATTTT.

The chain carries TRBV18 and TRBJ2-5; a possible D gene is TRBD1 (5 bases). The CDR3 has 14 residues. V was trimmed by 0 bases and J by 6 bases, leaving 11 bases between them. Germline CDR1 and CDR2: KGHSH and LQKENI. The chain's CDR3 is CASSPPGPRKTQYF. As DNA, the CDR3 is TGTGCCAGCTCACCACCGGGGCCCCGGAAGACCCAGTACTTC. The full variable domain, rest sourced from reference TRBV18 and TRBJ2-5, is NAGVMQNPRHLVRRRGQEARLRCSPMKGHSHVYWYRQLPEEGLKFMVYLQKENIIDESGMPKERFSAEFPKEGPSILRIQQVVRGDSAAYFCASSPPGPRKTQYFGPGTRLLVL.

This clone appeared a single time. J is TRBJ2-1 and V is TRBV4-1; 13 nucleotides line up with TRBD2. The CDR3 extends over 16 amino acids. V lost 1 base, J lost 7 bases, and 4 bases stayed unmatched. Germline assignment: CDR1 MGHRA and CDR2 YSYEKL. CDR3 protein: CASSQVGTSGINEQFF. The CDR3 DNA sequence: TGCGCCAGCAGCCAAGTAGGGACTAGCGGGATTAATGAGCAGTTCTTC.

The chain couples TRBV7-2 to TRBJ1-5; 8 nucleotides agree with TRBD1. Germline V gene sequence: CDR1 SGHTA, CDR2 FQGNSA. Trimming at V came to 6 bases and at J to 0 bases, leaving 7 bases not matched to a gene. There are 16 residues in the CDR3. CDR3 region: CASRTSGQDSNQPQHF. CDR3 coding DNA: TGTGCCAGCAGGACCTCGGGACAGGATAGCAATCAGCCCCAGCATTTT.

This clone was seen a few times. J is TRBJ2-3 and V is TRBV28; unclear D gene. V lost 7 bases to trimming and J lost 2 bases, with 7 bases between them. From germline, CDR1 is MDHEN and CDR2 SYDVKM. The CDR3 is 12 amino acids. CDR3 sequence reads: CASNQATDTQYF. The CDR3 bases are TGTGCCAGCAACCAAGCCACAGATACGCAGTATTTT.

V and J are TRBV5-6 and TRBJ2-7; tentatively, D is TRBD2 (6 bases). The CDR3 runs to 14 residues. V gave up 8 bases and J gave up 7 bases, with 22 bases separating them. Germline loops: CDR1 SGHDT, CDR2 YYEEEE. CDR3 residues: CASSPGSFRGEQYF. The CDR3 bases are TGTGCCAGTTCCCCCGGGAGTTTTCGCGGGGAGCAGTACTTC.

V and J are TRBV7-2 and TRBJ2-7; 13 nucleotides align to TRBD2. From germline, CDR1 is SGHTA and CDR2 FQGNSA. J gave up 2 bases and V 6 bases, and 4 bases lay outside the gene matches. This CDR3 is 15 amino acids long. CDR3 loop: CASRPGTSGAYEQYF. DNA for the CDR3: TGTGCCAGCAGGCCTGGGACTAGCGGGGCCTACGAGCAGTACTTC.